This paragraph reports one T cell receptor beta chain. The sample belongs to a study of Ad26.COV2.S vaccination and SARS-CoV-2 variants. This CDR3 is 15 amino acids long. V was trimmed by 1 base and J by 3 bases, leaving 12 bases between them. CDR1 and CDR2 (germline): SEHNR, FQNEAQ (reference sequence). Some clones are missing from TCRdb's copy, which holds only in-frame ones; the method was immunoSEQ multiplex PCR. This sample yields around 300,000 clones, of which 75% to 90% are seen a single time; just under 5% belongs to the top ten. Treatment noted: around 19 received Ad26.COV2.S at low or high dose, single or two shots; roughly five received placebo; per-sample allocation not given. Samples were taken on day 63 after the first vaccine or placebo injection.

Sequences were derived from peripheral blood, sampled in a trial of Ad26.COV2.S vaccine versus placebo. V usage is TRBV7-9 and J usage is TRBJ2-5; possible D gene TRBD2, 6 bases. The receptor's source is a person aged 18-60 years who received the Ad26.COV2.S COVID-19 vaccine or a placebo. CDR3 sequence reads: CASSLGTGEKETQYF. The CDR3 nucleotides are TGTGCCAGCAGCTTAGGGACGGGGGAAAAAGAGACCCAGTACTTC.